The clone carrying this TCR beta chain is medium-sized (0.01 to 0.1%). Its antigen remains unidentified. This sample stems from a study of T cell repertoires in aging, cancer and after chemotherapy. Study findings and constraints: In cancer patients, declining TCR diversity with age involved lost richness and lost evenness.

Peripheral blood genomic DNA, not sorted cells or RNA, was the template. Germline V gene sequence: CDR1 SGHDT, CDR2 YYEEEE. The length of the CDR3 is 13 residues. Germline trimming cut 4 bases from V and 7 bases from J; bases unmatched to any gene: 3. Multiplex touch-down PCR with TRB-A/B primers amplified rearranged V-D-J TRB sequences. TCRdb reprocessed the multiplex PCR reads via MiXCR and lists one record per CDR3 protein. This table has a few thousand distinct CDR3 sequences, 20% to 25% appearing once. Sequenced: blood. The sequence was obtained from a human donor with a solid tumor. The rearrangement uses TRBV5-6 and TRBJ1-1; 11 positions match TRBD1. Written as DNA, the CDR3 is TGTGCCAGCAGCAGGACAGGGGGCATTGAAGCTTTCTTT. It translates to CASSRTGGIEAFF.